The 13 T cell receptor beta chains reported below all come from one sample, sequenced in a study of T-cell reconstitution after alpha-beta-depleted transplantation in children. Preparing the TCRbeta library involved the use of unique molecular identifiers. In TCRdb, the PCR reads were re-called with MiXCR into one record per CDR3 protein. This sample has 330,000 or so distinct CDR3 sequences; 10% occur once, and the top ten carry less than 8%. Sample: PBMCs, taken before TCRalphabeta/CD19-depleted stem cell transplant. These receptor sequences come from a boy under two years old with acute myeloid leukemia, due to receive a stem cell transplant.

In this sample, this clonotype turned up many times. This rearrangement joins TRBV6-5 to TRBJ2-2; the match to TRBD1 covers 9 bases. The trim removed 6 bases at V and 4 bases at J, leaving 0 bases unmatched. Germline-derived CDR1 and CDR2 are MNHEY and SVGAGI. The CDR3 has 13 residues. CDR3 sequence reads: CASRTGGTGELFF. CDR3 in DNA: TGTGCCAGCAGGACAGGGGGCACCGGGGAGCTGTTTTTT.

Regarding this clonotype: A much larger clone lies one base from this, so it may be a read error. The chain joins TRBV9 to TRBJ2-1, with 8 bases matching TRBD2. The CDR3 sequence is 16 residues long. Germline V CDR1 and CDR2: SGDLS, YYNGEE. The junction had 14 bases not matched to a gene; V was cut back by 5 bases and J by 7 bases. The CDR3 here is CASRPRTGGAGNEQFF. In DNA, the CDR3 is TGTGCCAGCAGACCCAGAACGGGGGGGGCAGGAAATGAGCAGTTCTTC.

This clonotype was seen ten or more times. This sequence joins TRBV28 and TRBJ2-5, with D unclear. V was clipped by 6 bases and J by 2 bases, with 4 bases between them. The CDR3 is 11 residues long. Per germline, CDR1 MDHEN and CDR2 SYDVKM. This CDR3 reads CASRIQETQYF. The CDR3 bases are TGTGCCAGCAGGATACAAGAGACCCAGTACTTC.

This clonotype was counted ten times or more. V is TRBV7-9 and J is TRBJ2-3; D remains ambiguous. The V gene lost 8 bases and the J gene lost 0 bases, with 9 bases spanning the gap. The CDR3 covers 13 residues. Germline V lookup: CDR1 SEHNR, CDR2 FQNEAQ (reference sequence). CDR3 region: CASDGSSTDTQYF. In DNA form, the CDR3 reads TGTGCCAGCGACGGGTCGAGCACAGATACGCAGTATTTT.

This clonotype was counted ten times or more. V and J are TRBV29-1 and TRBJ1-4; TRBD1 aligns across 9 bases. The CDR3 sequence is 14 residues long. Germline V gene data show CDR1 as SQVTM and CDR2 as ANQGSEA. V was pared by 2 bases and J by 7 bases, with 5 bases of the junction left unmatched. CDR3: CSVELGQGGEKLFF. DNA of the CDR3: TGCAGCGTTGAATTGGGACAGGGTGGTGAAAAACTGTTTTTT.

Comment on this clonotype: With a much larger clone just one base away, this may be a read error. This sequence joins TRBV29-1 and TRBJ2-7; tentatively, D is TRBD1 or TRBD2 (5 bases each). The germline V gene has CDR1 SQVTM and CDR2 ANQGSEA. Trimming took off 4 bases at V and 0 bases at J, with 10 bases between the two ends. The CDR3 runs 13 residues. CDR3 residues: CSVGPGTSYEQYF. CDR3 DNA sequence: TGCAGCGTTGGTCCGGGGACCTCCTACGAGCAGTACTTC.

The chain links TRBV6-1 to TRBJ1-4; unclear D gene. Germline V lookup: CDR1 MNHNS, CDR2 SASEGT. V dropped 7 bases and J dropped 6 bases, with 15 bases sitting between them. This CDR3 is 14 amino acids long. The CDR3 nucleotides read TGTGCCAGCATGAGGAGGTGGGCGGATGAAAAACTGTTTTTT. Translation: CASMRRWADEKLFF.

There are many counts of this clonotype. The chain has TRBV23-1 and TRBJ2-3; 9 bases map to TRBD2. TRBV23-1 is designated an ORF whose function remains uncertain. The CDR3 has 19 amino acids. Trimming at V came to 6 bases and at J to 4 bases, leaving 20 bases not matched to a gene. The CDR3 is CASRPERAGGESAADTQYF. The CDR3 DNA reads TGCGCCAGCAGACCGGAGAGGGCGGGGGGGGAAAGCGCGGCAGATACGCAGTATTTT.

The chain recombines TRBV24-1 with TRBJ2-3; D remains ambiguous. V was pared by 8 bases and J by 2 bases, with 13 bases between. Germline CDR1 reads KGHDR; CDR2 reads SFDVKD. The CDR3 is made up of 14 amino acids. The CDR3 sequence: CATKDAQHTDTQYF. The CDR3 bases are TGTGCCACCAAAGATGCGCAACACACAGATACGCAGTATTTT.

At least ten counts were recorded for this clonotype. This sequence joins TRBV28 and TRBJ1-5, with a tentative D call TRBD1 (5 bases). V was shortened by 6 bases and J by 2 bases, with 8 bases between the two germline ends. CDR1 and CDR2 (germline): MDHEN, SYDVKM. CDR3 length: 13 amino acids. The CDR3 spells CASRGTGNQPQHF. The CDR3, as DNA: TGTGCCAGCAGGGGGACGGGCAATCAGCCCCAGCATTTT.

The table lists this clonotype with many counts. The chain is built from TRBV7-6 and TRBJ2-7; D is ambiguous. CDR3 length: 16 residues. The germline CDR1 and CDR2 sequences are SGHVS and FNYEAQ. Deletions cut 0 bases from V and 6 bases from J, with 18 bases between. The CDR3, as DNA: TGTGCCAGCAGCTTAGCTGAAGGCAGATCGGCTATCGAGCAGTACTTC. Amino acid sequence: CASSLAEGRSAIEQYF.

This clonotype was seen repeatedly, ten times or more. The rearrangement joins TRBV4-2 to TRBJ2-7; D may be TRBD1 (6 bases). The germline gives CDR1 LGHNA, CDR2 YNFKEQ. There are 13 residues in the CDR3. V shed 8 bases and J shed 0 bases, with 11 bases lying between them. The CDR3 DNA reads TGTGCCAGCGCCGAGGACAGCTCCTACGAGCAGTACTTC. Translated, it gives CASAEDSSYEQYF.

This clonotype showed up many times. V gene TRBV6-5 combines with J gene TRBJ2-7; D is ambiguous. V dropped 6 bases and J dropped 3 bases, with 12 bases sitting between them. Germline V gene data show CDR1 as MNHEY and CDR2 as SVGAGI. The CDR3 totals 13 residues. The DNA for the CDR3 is TGTGCCAGCAGGTCGACCAACCACTACGAGCAGTACTTC. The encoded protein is CASRSTNHYEQYF.